Here is one T cell receptor (beta chain) with its context. What antigen it recognizes has not been identified. No clone much larger than this one lies a single base away; base qualities are absent. This sample was taken from a study of blood T cell repertoires in COVID-19 (dated by TCRdb to the early 2020s). At the level of the whole study: Collaborator samples came from the United States, Italy and Spain and covered acute and convalescent phases of COVID-19. The prospective study material was composed of cDNA or gDNA derived from T cells, B-cell-depleted T cells, or PBMCs. The dataset comprised deeply sampled blood TCRbeta repertoires from subjects exposed to, actively infected with, or recovered from COVID-19. The repertoires were released in a freely available public database meant as a resource for research on the immune response to SARS-CoV-2. Samples came from the ongoing ImmuneRACE study (first 160 participants) plus 1,254 subjects from 6 global collaborators. The sample metadata nearly always contained a de-identified subject ID, COVID-19 status, age in years and sex. HLA class I and class II types, where available, came from metadata supplied by the sample provider rather than from assay-based typing.

The CDR3 runs 13 residues from the cysteine to the phenylalanine. The kept DNA is CDR3 alone, 39 bases in frame from the first base. The V end loses 4 bases and the J end loses 10 bases, and a stretch of 11 bases separates them. The germline V gene specifies MGHDK as CDR1 and SYGVNS as CDR2. Summary of the overall study and its limitations: How much clinical and demographic metadata was included differed by source and by participant, and the metadata was provided uncurated.

One collaborating source in Seattle enrolled patients while the patients were actively infected and followed the patients over time throughout the course of disease. Each collaborating institution followed its own protocols to collect whole blood in K2EDTA tubes. Collaborator samples were shipped for TCRbeta analysis as frozen whole blood, isolated PBMCs, or DNA extracted from either sample type. TCRbeta CDR3 regions were amplified from genomic DNA by means of the immunoSEQ Assay, a bias-controlled multiplex PCR. In the authors' own workflow: Within the assay, amplification of reference gene primers was used to estimate how many nucleated cells each sample contained. To quantify the absolute abundance of each unique TCRbeta CDR3 rearrangement, sequence reads were collapsed and filtered. For each sample, productive Simpson clonality was calculated as the square root of Simpson's diversity index over productive rearrangements. TCRdb retrieved this table from immuneACCESS and kept in-frame rearrangements only. Not all clones are present; in checked studies, unresolved V genes account for under half, and no reason is known for the remainder. V and J calls and clone size come straight from that table; D and trimming were deduced from the DNA. Present in this sample are roughly 410,000 clones, 70% to 90% of which were seen just once. Of the sample, about 2.1% falls within the top ten clones.

Source material: peripheral blood. The source of this sequence is a woman in her sixties or seventies with COVID-19, enrolled during active disease. The chain links TRBV25-1 with TRBJ1-6; possibly the D gene is TRBD1, per 6 matching bases. In nucleotide form, the sequence is TGTGCCAGCAGTGTCTACAGGGAATCACCCCTCCACTTT. Its protein is CASSVYRESPLHF.